This T cell receptor (beta chain) is from a study of blood T cells in healthy people across ages. PCR was performed a second time for roughly 7 to 12 cycles using a sample-barcoded 5' primer and a J-beta primer mix. Each TCR beta cDNA got a 12-nucleotide random molecular identifier. TCRdb analysed the 5' RACE reads with MiXCR anew, one entry per CDR3 protein. This sample has 500,000 to 600,000 distinct CDR3 sequences, with roughly a quarter found just once. The V end was cut by 5 bases, the J end by 10 bases, with 21 bases between. Germline V lookup: CDR1 SGHRS, CDR2 YFSETQ. The CDR3 spans 14 residues. On this clonotype itself: The antigen is unknown.

The study, taken as a whole, reports: Unknown CMV status may confound age-related changes in expanded clones. Total diversity from one million sequenced T cells was likely underestimated.

This TCR derives from a woman in her 70s in good health. Input material: blood. The chain links TRBV5-1 to TRBJ2-5; D might be TRBD2 (6 bases). This CDR3 is CASSPGLGPVGQYF. As DNA, the CDR3 is TGCGCCAGCAGTCCGGGACTGGGCCCCGTGGGCCAGTACTTC.